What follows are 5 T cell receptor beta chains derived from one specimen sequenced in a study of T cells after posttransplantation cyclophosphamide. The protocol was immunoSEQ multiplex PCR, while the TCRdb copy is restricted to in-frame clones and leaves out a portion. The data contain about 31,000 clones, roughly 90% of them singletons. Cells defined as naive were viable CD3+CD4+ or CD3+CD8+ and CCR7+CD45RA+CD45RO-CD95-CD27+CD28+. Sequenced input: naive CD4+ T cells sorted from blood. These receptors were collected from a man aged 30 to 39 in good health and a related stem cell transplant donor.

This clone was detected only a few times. CDR3 region: CAISERGTGGYSGYTF. The DNA of the CDR3 is TGTGCCATCAGTGAGCGCGGGACAGGGGGATATAGTGGCTACACCTTC. The chain combines TRBV10-3 with TRBJ1-2; 11 nucleotides line up with TRBD1. Unmatched junction bases numbered 9, after V lost 2 bases and J lost 7 bases. In germline, CDR1 is ENHRY, CDR2 SYGVKD. This CDR3 contains 16 residues.

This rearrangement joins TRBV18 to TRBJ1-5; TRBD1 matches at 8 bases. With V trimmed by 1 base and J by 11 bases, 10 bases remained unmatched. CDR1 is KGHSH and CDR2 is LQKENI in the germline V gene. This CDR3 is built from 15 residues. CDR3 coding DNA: TGTGCCAGCTCACCACTTCCAGGACAGGGAACGGCCCAGCATTTT. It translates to CASSPLPGQGTAQHF.

Here the CDR3 reads CASSRFGTSGGAMTGELFF. The CDR3 bases are TGCGCCAGCAGCCGCTTTGGGACTAGCGGGGGGGCGATGACCGGGGAGCTGTTTTTT. The chain combines TRBV5-1 with TRBJ2-2; the match to TRBD2 covers 16 bases. The germline gives CDR1 SGHRS, CDR2 YFSETQ. The CDR3 sequence is 19 residues long. V shed 4 bases and J 5 bases; nucleotides not matched to a gene: 11.

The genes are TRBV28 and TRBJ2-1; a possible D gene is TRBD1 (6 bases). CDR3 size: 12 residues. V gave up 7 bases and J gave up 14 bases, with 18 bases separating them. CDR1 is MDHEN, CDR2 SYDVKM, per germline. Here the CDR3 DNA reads TGTGCCAGCACCGGACTGAAGGGGGTGGAGTTCTTC. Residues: CASTGLKGVEFF. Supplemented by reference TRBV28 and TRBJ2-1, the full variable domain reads DVKVTQSSRYLVKRTGEKVFLECVQDMDHENMFWYRQDPGLGLRLIYFSYDVKMKEKGDIPEGYSVSREKKERFSLILESASTNQTSMYLCASTGLKGVEFFGPGTRLTVL.

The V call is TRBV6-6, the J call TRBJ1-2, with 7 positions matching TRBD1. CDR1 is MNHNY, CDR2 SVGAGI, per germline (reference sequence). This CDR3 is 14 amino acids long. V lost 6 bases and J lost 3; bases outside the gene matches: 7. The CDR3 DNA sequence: TGTGCCAGCAGCCTACAGGGGAAGGACTATGGCTACACCTTC. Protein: CASSLQGKDYGYTF.